These T cell receptor beta chains were read from a single sample in a study of blood T cell repertoires in COVID-19. Libraries were prepared by immunoSEQ multiplex PCR; TCRdb keeps only in-frame clonotypes and omits some of them. The sample has about 210,000 clones, roughly 75% seen once. Sequenced: peripheral blood. The receptors were sampled from a woman aged 70 to 79 with acute or convalescent COVID-19. The CDR3 runs from the conserved cysteine through the conserved F or W. A D gene is named only where the DNA matches it firmly. Size is stated for part of the rows, as once, few or many counts, or as a class when the clone is expanded.

abundance: .; v_gene: TRBV14; j_gene: TRBJ2-7; d_gene: .; CDR3nt: TGTGCCAGCAGCCTCCAGGTCTACGAGCAGTACTTC; CDR3aa: CASSLQVYEQYF
abundance: .; v_gene: TRBV27; j_gene: TRBJ2-7; d_gene: TRBD2; CDR3nt: TGTGCCAGCAGTCGTAGAGTGGGACTAGCCCGCTACGAGCAGTACTTC; CDR3aa: CASSRRVGLARYEQYF
abundance: .; v_gene: TRBV11-3; j_gene: TRBJ2-1; d_gene: TRBD2; CDR3nt: TGTGCCAGCAGCTTAGATGGATTGGGACTAGCGGGGGACAATGAGCAGTTCTTC; CDR3aa: CASSLDGLGLAGDNEQFF
abundance: once; v_gene: TRBV13; j_gene: TRBJ2-3; d_gene: .; CDR3nt: TGTGCCAGCAGCTTACGTAGTGGTATAACAGATACGCAGTATTTT; CDR3aa: CASSLRSGITDTQYF
abundance: .; v_gene: TRBV25-1; j_gene: TRBJ1-5; d_gene: .; CDR3nt: TGTGCCAGCAGTGCTCCAGGTGCCAATCAGCCCCAGCATTTT; CDR3aa: CASSAPGANQPQHF
abundance: .; v_gene: TRBV9; j_gene: TRBJ2-7; d_gene: .; CDR3nt: TGTGCCAGCAGCGTAGGATCACGGTCATTCGAGCAGTACTTC; CDR3aa: CASSVGSRSFEQYF
abundance: .; v_gene: TRBV6-2/TRBV6-3; j_gene: TRBJ2-7; d_gene: .; CDR3nt: TGTGCCAGCAGTTACCGGCAGAGCGCGAACGAGCAGTACTTC; CDR3aa: CASSYRQSANEQYF
abundance: .; v_gene: TRBV18; j_gene: TRBJ2-5; d_gene: .; CDR3nt: TGTGCCAGCTCACCATCTAGCTGGGAGACCCAGTACTTC; CDR3aa: CASSPSSWETQYF
abundance: .; v_gene: TRBV4-1; j_gene: TRBJ2-7; d_gene: .; CDR3nt: TGCGCCAGCAGCCAAGGTTACGGGGTCCTAAACGAGCAGTACTTC; CDR3aa: CASSQGYGVLNEQYF
abundance: .; v_gene: TRBV5-6; j_gene: TRBJ2-5; d_gene: TRBD2; CDR3nt: TGTGCCAGCAGCTCAATGCGGGGGGCCCAAGAGACCCAGTACTTC; CDR3aa: CASSSMRGAQETQYF
abundance: .; v_gene: TRBV2; j_gene: TRBJ1-6; d_gene: .; CDR3nt: TGTGCCAGCAGTGGTCTGAGTGAATCTTCACCCCTCCACTTT; CDR3aa: CASSGLSESSPLHF
abundance: .; v_gene: TRBV6-6; j_gene: TRBJ2-1; d_gene: .; CDR3nt: TGTGCCAGCAGTTACTCGAAAGGTCCCGAGACAGGCGAGCAGTTCTTC; CDR3aa: CASSYSKGPETGEQFF
abundance: .; v_gene: TRBV5-1; j_gene: TRBJ2-6; d_gene: TRBD1; CDR3nt: TGCGCCAGCAGCTTATCAGAGGGGGCAACTGGGGCCAACGTCCTGACTTTC; CDR3aa: CASSLSEGATGANVLTF
abundance: few; v_gene: TRBV4-1; j_gene: TRBJ1-1; d_gene: TRBD1; CDR3nt: TGCGCCAGCAGCCAAGATGGGACAGGCTTCACTGAAGCTTTCTTT; CDR3aa: CASSQDGTGFTEAFF
abundance: once; v_gene: TRBV7-9; j_gene: TRBJ2-5; d_gene: .; CDR3nt: TGTGCCAGCAGCTTTAGGAGTTCTCAAGAGACCCAGTACTTC; CDR3aa: CASSFRSSQETQYF
abundance: .; v_gene: TRBV5-4; j_gene: TRBJ1-3; d_gene: .; CDR3nt: TGTGCCAGCAGCTCGGGTTCGGCGGGATCTGGAAACACCATATATTTT; CDR3aa: CASSSGSAGSGNTIYF
abundance: .; v_gene: TRBV30; j_gene: TRBJ1-3; d_gene: .; CDR3nt: TGTGCCTGGAGCGATAAAAGGGGGAGCCCTGGAAACACCATATATTTT; CDR3aa: CAWSDKRGSPGNTIYF
abundance: few; v_gene: TRBV19; j_gene: TRBJ2-1; d_gene: TRBD1; CDR3nt: TGTGCCAGTAGTTCTCAACAGGGGACCTCCACTTTAAACAATGAGCAGTTCTTC; CDR3aa: CASSSQQGTSTLNNEQFF
abundance: .; v_gene: TRBV6-5; j_gene: TRBJ2-2; d_gene: TRBD1; CDR3nt: TGTGCCAGCAGTTACACGGACAGGGGAAGCGGGGAGCTGTTTTTT; CDR3aa: CASSYTDRGSGELFF
abundance: .; v_gene: TRBV3-1/TRBV3-2; j_gene: TRBJ2-3; d_gene: .; CDR3nt: TGTGCCAGCAGCCTTTCGGGGTCTAGCACAGATACGCAGTATTTT; CDR3aa: CASSLSGSSTDTQYF
abundance: .; v_gene: TRBV6-5; j_gene: TRBJ2-5; d_gene: TRBD1; CDR3nt: TGTGCCAGCAGCATCAACAGGGGTTGGCAAGAGACCCAGTACTTC; CDR3aa: CASSINRGWQETQYF
abundance: .; v_gene: TRBV2; j_gene: TRBJ1-2; d_gene: .; CDR3nt: TGTGCCAGCAGTGTCCTATCGAGTCTCTATGGCTACACCTTC; CDR3aa: CASSVLSSLYGYTF
abundance: .; v_gene: TRBV5-8; j_gene: TRBJ2-7; d_gene: .; CDR3nt: TGTGCCAGCAATCCCGGACAGACGTCGGAGCAGTACTTC; CDR3aa: CASNPGQTSEQYF
abundance: .; v_gene: TRBV6-5; j_gene: TRBJ2-5; d_gene: TRBD2; CDR3nt: TGTGCCAGCAGCACCTTAGCGGGGGGAGGAGAGACCCAGTACTTC; CDR3aa: CASSTLAGGGETQYF
abundance: .; v_gene: TRBV5-1; j_gene: TRBJ1-3; d_gene: .; CDR3nt: TGCGCCAGCAGCCCCCCCACAGGGTCTGGAAACACCATATATTTT; CDR3aa: CASSPPTGSGNTIYF
abundance: few; v_gene: TRBV5-6; j_gene: TRBJ2-7; d_gene: TRBD2; CDR3nt: TGTGCCAGCAGTAGTCCAGGCGGGGGGGCCTCCCCGTACTTC; CDR3aa: CASSSPGGGASPYF
abundance: .; v_gene: TRBV9; j_gene: TRBJ1-4; d_gene: .; CDR3nt: TGTGCCAGCAGCGAACGAGACAGACCGCCAAGAGAAAAACTGTTTTTT; CDR3aa: CASSERDRPPREKLFF
abundance: .; v_gene: TRBV18; j_gene: TRBJ2-5; d_gene: TRBD1; CDR3nt: TGTGCCAGCTCACAGGGGACAGTTCAAGAGACCCAGTACTTC; CDR3aa: CASSQGTVQETQYF
abundance: .; v_gene: TRBV5-1; j_gene: TRBJ2-2; d_gene: .; CDR3nt: TGCGCCAGCAGCCTGACAGTCACCGGGGAGCTGTTTTTT; CDR3aa: CASSLTVTGELFF